Shown below are 26 T cell receptor beta chains from a single sample sequenced in a study of T cells in Graves' hyperthyroidism and ophthalmopathy. From RNA transcripts, TCR beta CDR3 regions were amplified. HTBI primers were employed in a first-round RT-PCR of the TCR CDR3. TCRdb re-derived calls from the multiplex PCR reads in MiXCR, one entry per CDR3 protein. The data contain some 140,000 distinct CDR3 sequences, less than 25% of them singletons. Sequencing was done on a sample of blood. These receptors came from a woman between 45 and 60 years old with Graves' hyperthyroidism that later progressed to Graves' ophthalmopathy.

This clonotype was counted only a few times. The chain has TRBV6-1 and TRBJ2-3; perhaps TRBD1 as D (5 bases). Germline CDR1 and CDR2: MNHNS and SASEGT. This CDR3 region has 15 residues. V gave up 5 bases and J gave up 2 bases, with 14 bases separating them. CDR3 loop: CASSLRTKNTDTQYF. The CDR3 coding sequence is TGTGCCAGCAGTTTACGGACAAAAAACACAGATACGCAGTATTTT.

This clonotype was seen many times. The gene calls are TRBV3-1 and TRBJ1-1; D might be TRBD1 (5 bases). Trimming stripped 6 bases from V and 10 bases from J, with 21 bases between. The CDR3 has 14 amino acids. CDR1 and CDR2 from the germline V gene are LGHDT and YNNKEL (reference sequence). This CDR3 reads CASRRAGGELGAFF. The CDR3 DNA reads TGTGCCAGCAGGCGAGCCGGGGGGGAGCTAGGAGCTTTCTTT.

On this clonotype itself: This may arise from a read error, as a much more abundant clone is one base away. The chain joins TRBV19 to TRBJ2-3; 7 positions agree with TRBD2. J gave up 5 bases and V 2 bases, and 16 bases lay outside the gene matches. Germline-derived CDR1 and CDR2 are LNHDA and SQIVND (reference sequence). CDR3 length: 18 residues. CDR3 sequence: CASSIRNSGRYGGDTQYF. Written as DNA, the CDR3 is TGTGCCAGTAGTATACGAAATAGCGGGCGGTACGGTGGAGATACGCAGTATTTT.

Many counts were recorded for this clonotype. V is TRBV19 and J is TRBJ2-3; D gene ambiguous. CDR3 size: 14 residues. In germline, CDR1 is LNHDA, CDR2 SQIVND (reference sequence). The V end was cut by 7 bases, the J end by 0 bases, with 11 bases between. CDR3 DNA: TGTGCCAGTAATCGGCGATCTAGCACAGATACGCAGTATTTT. Protein: CASNRRSSTDTQYF.

In its sample, this clonotype was seen many times. The genes are TRBV3-1 and TRBJ1-1; tentative D call: TRBD1 (5 bases). The CDR3 is 14 amino acids. CDR1 LGHDT and CDR2 YNNKEL come from the germline V gene (reference sequence). V lost 1 base, J lost 4 bases, and 10 bases lay in between. This CDR3 is CASSQAGGSTEAFF. The CDR3 DNA reads TGTGCCAGCAGCCAAGCTGGGGGATCCACTGAAGCTTTCTTT.

The chain carries TRBV6-1 and TRBJ1-3, with unresolved D. V gave up 2 bases and J gave up 0 bases, with 8 bases separating them. Germline V CDR1 and CDR2: MNHNS, SASEGT. This CDR3 region has 15 residues. CDR3: CASSEYRNSGNTIYF. The CDR3 DNA sequence: TGTGCCAGCAGTGAATATCGTAACTCTGGAAACACCATATATTTT.

This chain joins TRBV2 and TRBJ1-1, with D perhaps TRBD1 (5 bases). The germline V and J ends were trimmed by 7 bases and 7 bases, with 19 bases remaining between them. Germline loops: CDR1 SNHLY, CDR2 FYNNEI. The CDR3 has 14 residues. Here the CDR3 DNA reads TGTGCCAGCATCGAACGGGGAGTAAGGGGTGAAGCTTTCTTT. Its translation: CASIERGVRGEAFF.

This clonotype is a singleton in its sample. The chain links TRBV24-1 to TRBJ2-1; D is possibly TRBD1 (6 bases). V was clipped by 8 bases and J by 3 bases, with 16 bases between them. The CDR3 has 15 residues. The germline V gene has CDR1 KGHDR and CDR2 SFDVKD. The CDR3 spells CATTSQTGSYNEQFF. CDR3 nucleotides: TGTGCCACCACTTCCCAGACAGGTAGCTACAATGAGCAGTTCTTC.

The sample holds many counts of this clonotype. The V gene is TRBV7-2, the J gene TRBJ2-2, with 13 bases that match TRBD2. Unmatched junction bases numbered 6, after V lost 3 bases and J lost 5 bases. The CDR3 is made up of 17 amino acids. CDR1 is SGHTA and CDR2 is FQGNSA in the germline V gene. This chain's CDR3 is CASSFPGTSGITGELFF. In DNA form, the CDR3 reads TGTGCCAGCAGCTTTCCCGGGACTAGCGGGATTACCGGGGAGCTGTTTTTT.

In regard to this clonotype: A much larger clone is a single base away; this may be a read error. V and J are TRBV30 and TRBJ1-1; D is possibly TRBD1 (6 bases). The V end was cut by 7 bases, the J end by 4 bases, with 19 bases between. The CDR3 is 14 amino acids. CDR1 and CDR2 (germline): GTSNPN, SVGIG (reference sequence). CDR3 coding DNA: TGTGCCTCCTATACAGAGGGGGTTAGCACTGAAGCTTTCTTT. It is translated as CASYTEGVSTEAFF.

The table lists this clonotype with many counts. The rearrangement joins TRBV18 to TRBJ2-1; D unresolved. CDR1 KGHSH and CDR2 LQKENI come from the germline V gene. V was shortened by 2 bases and J by 0 bases, with 8 bases between the two germline ends. The CDR3 is made up of 15 amino acids. CDR3 sequence (DNA): TGTGCCAGCTCACCAAGGCCTAGCTCCTACAATGAGCAGTTCTTC. It codes for CASSPRPSSYNEQFF.

This clonotype was seen at least ten times. The gene calls are TRBV2 and TRBJ2-7; the match to TRBD2 covers 9 bases. In germline, CDR1 is SNHLY, CDR2 FYNNEI. The CDR3 spans 15 residues. V lost 5 bases, J lost 1 base, and 6 bases stayed unmatched. The CDR3 reads CASSLLAGVSYEQYF. The CDR3 DNA reads TGTGCCAGCAGTCTTTTAGCGGGAGTTTCCTACGAGCAGTACTTC.

In this sample, this clonotype turned up many times. The CDR3 DNA reads TGCGCCAGCAGCTATAACGGAGGGACGGCGTCTGGCTACACCTTC. It is translated as CASSYNGGTASGYTF. The chain is built from TRBV5-1 and TRBJ1-2; D is perhaps TRBD1 (5 bases). Trimming took 3 bases from V and 7 from J, leaving 19 bases between them. This CDR3 is 15 amino acids long. Germline CDR1 is SGHRS and CDR2 is YFSETQ.

This clonotype appeared many times. The chain uses TRBV20-1 and TRBJ2-5, with a tentative D call TRBD2 (6 bases). The germline V gene has CDR1 DFQATT and CDR2 SNEGSKA (reference sequence). Deletions cut 5 bases from V and 5 bases from J, with 12 bases between. This CDR3 is 12 amino acids long. The CDR3 nucleotides read TGCAGTGCTCGACCTGGGGGGGAGACCCAGTACTTC. This encodes CSARPGGETQYF.

This clonotype was observed many times. This chain links TRBV27 with TRBJ1-1; 8 bases are shared with TRBD1. The V gene end was trimmed by 10 bases and the J gene end by 11 bases; junction bases not matched to a gene: 18. CDR1 MNHEY and CDR2 SMNVEV come from the germline V gene (reference sequence). The CDR3 extends over 14 amino acids. The CDR3 DNA follows: TGTGCCACTTACCCCCGGGACAGGCCGTCGAAGGCTTTCTTT. Translating it yields CATYPRDRPSKAFF.

In this sample, this clonotype turned up many times. The chain is built from TRBV28 and TRBJ2-2; 8 nucleotides align to TRBD1. The CDR3 has 14 residues. V was pared by 6 bases and J by 5 bases, with 5 bases of the junction left unmatched. CDR1 and CDR2 (germline): MDHEN, SYDVKM. The CDR3 loop is CASRRTGNTGELFF. For the CDR3, the DNA is TGTGCCAGCAGGAGGACAGGGAATACCGGGGAGCTGTTTTTT.

This clonotype was seen ten or more times. This rearrangement joins TRBV5-1 to TRBJ2-7; 7 positions agree with TRBD1. The J segment lost 2 bases and the V segment lost 3 bases, leaving 5 bases of the junction unmatched. Germline V gene data show CDR1 as SGHRS and CDR2 as YFSETQ. There are 14 residues in the CDR3. CDR3 coding DNA: TGCGCCAGCAGCTCAGACGGACAGGCCTACGAGCAGTACTTC. Its protein product is CASSSDGQAYEQYF.

This clonotype was seen at least ten times. The gene calls are TRBV7-9 and TRBJ2-2; D call uncertain. Germline V gene data show CDR1 as SEHNR and CDR2 as FQNEAQ (reference sequence). V was pared by 5 bases and J by 1 base, with 5 bases between. CDR3 length: 13 residues. CDR3 DNA sequence: TGTGCCAGCAGCCCAAGGAACACCGGGGAGCTGTTTTTT. Its protein product is CASSPRNTGELFF.

This rearrangement joins TRBV20-1 to TRBJ2-4; 8 bases agree with TRBD1. Germline trimming cut 0 bases from V and 1 base from J; bases unmatched to any gene: 5. There are 16 residues in the CDR3. Looked up from germline, CDR1 is DFQATT and CDR2 is SNEGSKA (reference sequence). The DNA of the CDR3 is TGCAGTGCTAGAGATCTGACAGGGGTTGCCAAAAACATTCAGTACTTC. It codes for CSARDLTGVAKNIQYF.

At least ten counts were recorded for this clonotype. The J gene is TRBJ2-4, the V gene TRBV19, with D perhaps given as TRBD1 or TRBD2 (5 bases each). Trimming pared 1 base from V and 4 bases from J, leaving 14 bases between. CDR3 size: 16 residues. Germline CDR1 LNHDA, CDR2 SQIVND (reference sequence). CDR3: CASSIGGTLGKNIQYF. CDR3 bases: TGTGCCAGTAGTATAGGTGGGACCCTGGGGAAAAACATTCAGTACTTC. The full variable domain, in which reference TRBV19 and TRBJ2-4 provide the parts outside the CDR3, is DGGITQSPKYLFRKEGQNVTLSCEQNLNHDAMYWYRQDPGQGLRLIYYSQIVNDFQKGDIAEGYSVSREKKESFPLTVTSAQKNPTAFYLCASSIGGTLGKNIQYFGAGTRLSVL.

The CDR3 sequence is CASSFRGAIYF. The CDR3 DNA reads TGTGCCAGCAGTTTTAGGGGAGCCATATATTTT. This chain joins TRBV12-3 or TRBV12-4 and TRBJ1-3, with D perhaps matching TRBD1 (5 bases). The ends were cut back, 3 bases at V and 11 bases at J, with 8 bases in the middle. This CDR3 is 11 amino acids long.

J is TRBJ2-3 and V is TRBV7-9; D is perhaps TRBD1 (5 bases). The CDR3 has 15 residues. The V and J ends lost 7 bases and 2 bases respectively, with 16 bases between them. Per germline, CDR1 SEHNR and CDR2 FQNEAQ (reference sequence). CDR3 protein: CASNPGLMITDTQYF. The DNA for the CDR3 is TGTGCCAGCAACCCAGGGCTTATGATCACAGATACGCAGTATTTT.

This clonotype was counted many times. The chain links TRBV29-1 to TRBJ2-3; a weak D match, TRBD2 (5 bases). Germline V CDR1 and CDR2: SQVTM, ANQGSEA. Trimming removed 1 base at V and 0 bases at J, with 8 bases between. This CDR3 has 14 amino acids. Here the CDR3 reads CSVEGWRSTDTQYF. CDR3 nucleotides: TGCAGCGTTGAAGGCTGGAGGAGCACAGATACGCAGTATTTT.

This clonotype occurred many times. The rearrangement links TRBV20-1 to TRBJ1-1, with a weak D call TRBD1 (6 bases). The CDR3 is made up of 17 amino acids. V was clipped by 2 bases and J by 8 bases, with 27 bases between them. The germline gives CDR1 DFQATT, CDR2 SNEGSKA (reference sequence). In DNA form, the CDR3 reads TGCAGTGCTAGATCCATGCCGGCGAGGGGGACTTTAGAGGAAGCTTTCTTT. Translated, it gives CSARSMPARGTLEEAFF.

To note about this clonotype: The conserved final phenylalanine or tryptophan is absent from the CDR3, which likely points to a read error. The rearrangement joins TRBV5-1 to TRBJ2-7; D is undetermined. Germline loops: CDR1 SGHRS, CDR2 YFSETQ. Trimming removed 4 bases from V and 2 bases from J, with 16 bases in between. This CDR3 has 15 residues. DNA of the CDR3: TGCGCCAGCAGCCAGACCCGGGCTCCAACCTACGAGCAGTACCTC. This gives the protein CASSQTRAPTYEQYL.

This clonotype was detected once. The chain combines TRBV28 with TRBJ2-3; D tentatively reads TRBD1 or TRBD2 (5 bases each). This CDR3 is 14 amino acids long. CDR1 is MDHEN, CDR2 SYDVKM, per germline. V was shortened by 6 bases and J by 2 bases, with 12 bases between the two germline ends. In nucleotides, the CDR3 is TGTGCCAGCAGCGCTACAGGACTCACAGATACGCAGTATTTT. Its protein is CASSATGLTDTQYF.